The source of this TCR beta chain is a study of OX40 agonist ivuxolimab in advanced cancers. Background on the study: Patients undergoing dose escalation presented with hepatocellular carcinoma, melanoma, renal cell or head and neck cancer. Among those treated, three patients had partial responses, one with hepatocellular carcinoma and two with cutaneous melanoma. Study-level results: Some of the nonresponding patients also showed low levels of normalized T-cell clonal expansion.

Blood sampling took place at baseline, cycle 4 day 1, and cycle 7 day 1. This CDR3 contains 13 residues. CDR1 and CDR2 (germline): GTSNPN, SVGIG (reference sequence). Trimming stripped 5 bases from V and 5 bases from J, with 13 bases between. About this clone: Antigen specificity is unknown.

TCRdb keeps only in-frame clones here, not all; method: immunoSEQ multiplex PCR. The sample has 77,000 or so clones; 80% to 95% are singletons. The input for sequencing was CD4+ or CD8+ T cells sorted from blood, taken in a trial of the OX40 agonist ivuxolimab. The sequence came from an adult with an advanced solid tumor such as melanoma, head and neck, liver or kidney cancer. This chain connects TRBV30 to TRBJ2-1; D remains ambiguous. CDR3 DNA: TGTGCCTGGTCCGGCGGTCGGGACAATGAGCAGTTCTTC. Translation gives CAWSGGRDNEQFF.